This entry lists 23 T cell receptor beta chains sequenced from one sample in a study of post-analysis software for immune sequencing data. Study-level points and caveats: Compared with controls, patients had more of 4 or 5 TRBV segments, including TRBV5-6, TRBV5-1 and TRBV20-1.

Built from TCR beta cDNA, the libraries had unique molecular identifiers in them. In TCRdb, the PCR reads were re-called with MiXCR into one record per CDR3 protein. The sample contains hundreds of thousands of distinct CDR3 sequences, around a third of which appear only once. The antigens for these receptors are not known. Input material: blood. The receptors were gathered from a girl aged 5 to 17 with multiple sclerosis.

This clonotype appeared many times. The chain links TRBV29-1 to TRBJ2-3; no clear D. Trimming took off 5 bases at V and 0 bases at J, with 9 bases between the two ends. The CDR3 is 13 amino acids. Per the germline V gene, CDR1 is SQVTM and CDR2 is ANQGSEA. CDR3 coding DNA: TGCAGCGTTTACTGGGCTAGCACAGATACGCAGTATTTT. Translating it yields CSVYWASTDTQYF.

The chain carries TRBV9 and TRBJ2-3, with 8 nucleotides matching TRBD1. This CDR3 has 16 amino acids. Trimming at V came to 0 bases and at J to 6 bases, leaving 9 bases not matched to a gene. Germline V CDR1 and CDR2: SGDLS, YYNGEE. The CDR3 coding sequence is TGTGCCAGCAGCGTAGCTGCGGCAGGGGGCGCCGATACGCAGTATTTT. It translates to CASSVAAAGGADTQYF.

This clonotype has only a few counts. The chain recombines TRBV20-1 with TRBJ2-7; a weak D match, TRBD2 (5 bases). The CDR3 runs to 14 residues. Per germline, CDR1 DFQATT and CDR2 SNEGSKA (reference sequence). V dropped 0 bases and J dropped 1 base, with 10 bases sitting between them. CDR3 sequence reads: CSARDGMGSYEQYF. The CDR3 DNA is TGCAGTGCTAGAGACGGGATGGGGTCCTACGAGCAGTACTTC.

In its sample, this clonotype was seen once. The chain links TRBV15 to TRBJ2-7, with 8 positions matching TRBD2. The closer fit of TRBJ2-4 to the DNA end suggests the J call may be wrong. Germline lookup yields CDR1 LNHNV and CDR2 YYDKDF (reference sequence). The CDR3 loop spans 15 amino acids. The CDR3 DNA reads TGTGCCACCAGCAGAGATGAGCGGGGGATAAACATTCAGTACTTC. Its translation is CATSRDERGINIQYF.

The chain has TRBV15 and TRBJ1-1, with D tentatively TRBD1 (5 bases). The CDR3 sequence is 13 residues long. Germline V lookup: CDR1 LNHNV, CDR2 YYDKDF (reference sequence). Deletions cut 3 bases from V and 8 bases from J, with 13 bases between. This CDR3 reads CATSSPGPLEAFF. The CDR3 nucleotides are TGTGCCACCAGCAGTCCGGGACCGCTAGAAGCTTTCTTT. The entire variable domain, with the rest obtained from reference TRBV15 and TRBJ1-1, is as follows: DAMVIQNPRYQVTQFGKPVTLSCSQTLNHNVMYWYQQKSSQAPKLLFHYYDKDFNNEADTPDNFQSRRPNTSFCFLDIRSPGLGDTAMYLCATSSPGPLEAFFGQGTRLTVV.

The CDR3 spells CASSLGGGSNQPQHF. The CDR3 DNA sequence: TGTGCCAGCAGCTTGGGAGGGGGGAGCAATCAGCCCCAGCATTTT. The chain uses TRBV7-9 and TRBJ1-5; perhaps TRBD1 as D (6 bases). Germline CDR1 and CDR2: SEHNR and FQNEAQ (reference sequence). The CDR3 is 15 residues long. V lost 3 bases, J lost 1 base, and 10 bases lay in between.

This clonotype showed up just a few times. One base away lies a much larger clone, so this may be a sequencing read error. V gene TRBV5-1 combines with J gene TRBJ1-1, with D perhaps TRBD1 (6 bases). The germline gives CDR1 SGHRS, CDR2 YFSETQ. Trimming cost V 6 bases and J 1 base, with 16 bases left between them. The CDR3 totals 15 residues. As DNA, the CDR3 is TGCGCCAGCAAAATGGGGGCAGGGGCGAACACTGAAGCTTTCTTT. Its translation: CASKMGAGANTEAFF.

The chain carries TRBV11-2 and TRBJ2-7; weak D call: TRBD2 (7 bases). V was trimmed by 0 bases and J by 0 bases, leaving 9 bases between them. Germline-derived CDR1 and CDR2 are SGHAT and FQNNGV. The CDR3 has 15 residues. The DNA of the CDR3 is TGTGCCAGCAGCTTAGAGCGGGGGCACTCCTACGAGCAGTACTTC. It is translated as CASSLERGHSYEQYF.

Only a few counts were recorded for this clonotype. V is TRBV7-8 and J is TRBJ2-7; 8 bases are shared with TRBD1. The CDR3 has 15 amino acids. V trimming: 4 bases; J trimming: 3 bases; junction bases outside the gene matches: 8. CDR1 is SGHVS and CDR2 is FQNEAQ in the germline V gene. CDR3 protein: CASSSSGTGLYEQYF. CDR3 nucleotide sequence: TGTGCCAGCAGCTCCTCCGGGACAGGCCTCTACGAGCAGTACTTC.

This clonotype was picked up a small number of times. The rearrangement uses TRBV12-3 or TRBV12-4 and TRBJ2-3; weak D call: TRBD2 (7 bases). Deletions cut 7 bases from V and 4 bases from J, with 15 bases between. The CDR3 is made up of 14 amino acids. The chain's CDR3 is CASTRRGAADTQYF. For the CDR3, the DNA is TGTGCCAGCACCCGCCGGGGGGCAGCAGATACGCAGTATTTT.

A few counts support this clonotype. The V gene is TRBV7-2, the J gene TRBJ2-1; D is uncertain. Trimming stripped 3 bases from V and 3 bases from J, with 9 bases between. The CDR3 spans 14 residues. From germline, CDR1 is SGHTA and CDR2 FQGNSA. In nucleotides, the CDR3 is TGTGCCAGCAGCTTCGGTGGCTACTACAATGAGCAGTTCTTC. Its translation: CASSFGGYYNEQFF.

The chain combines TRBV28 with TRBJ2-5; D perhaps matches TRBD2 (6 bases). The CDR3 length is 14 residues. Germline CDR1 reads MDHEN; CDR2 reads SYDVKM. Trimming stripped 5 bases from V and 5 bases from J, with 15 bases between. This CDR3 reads CASSPSGVGETQYF. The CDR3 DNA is TGTGCCAGCAGTCCTTCGGGGGTGGGGGAGACCCAGTACTTC.

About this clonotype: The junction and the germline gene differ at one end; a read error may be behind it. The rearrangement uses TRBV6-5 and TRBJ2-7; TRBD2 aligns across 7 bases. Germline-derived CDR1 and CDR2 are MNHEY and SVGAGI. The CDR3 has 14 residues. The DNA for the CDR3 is TGTGCCAGCAGATTCGGGGGGAGCTCCTACGGGCAGTACTTC. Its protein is CASRFGGSSYGQYF.

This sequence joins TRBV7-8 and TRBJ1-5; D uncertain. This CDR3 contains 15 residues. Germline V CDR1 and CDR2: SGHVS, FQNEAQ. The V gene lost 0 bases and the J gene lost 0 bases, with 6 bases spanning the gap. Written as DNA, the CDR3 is TGTGCCAGCAGCTTAGCAGGGTTTAGCAATCAGCCCCAGCATTTT. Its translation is CASSLAGFSNQPQHF. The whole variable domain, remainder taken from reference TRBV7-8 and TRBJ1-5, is GAGVSQSPRYKVAKRGQDVALRCDPISGHVSLFWYQQALGQGPEFLTYFQNEAQLDKSGLPSDRFFAERPEGSVSTLKIQRTQQEDSAVYLCASSLAGFSNQPQHFGDGTRLSIL.

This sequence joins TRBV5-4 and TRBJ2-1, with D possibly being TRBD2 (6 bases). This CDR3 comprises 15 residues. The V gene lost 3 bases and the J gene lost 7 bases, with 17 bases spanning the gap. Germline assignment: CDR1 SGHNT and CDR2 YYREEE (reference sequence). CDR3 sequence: CASSSRWGVWNEQFF. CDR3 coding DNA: TGTGCCAGCAGCTCTCGGTGGGGGGTCTGGAATGAGCAGTTCTTC.

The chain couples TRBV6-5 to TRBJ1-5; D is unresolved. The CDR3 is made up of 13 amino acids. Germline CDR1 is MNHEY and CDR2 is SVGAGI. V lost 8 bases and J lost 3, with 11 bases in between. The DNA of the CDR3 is TGTGCCAGCCGATCGGCTTTCAATCAGCCCCAGCATTTT. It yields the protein CASRSAFNQPQHF.

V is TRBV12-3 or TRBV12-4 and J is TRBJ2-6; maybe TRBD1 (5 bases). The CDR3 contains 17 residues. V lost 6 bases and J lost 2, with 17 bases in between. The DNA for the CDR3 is TGTGCCAGCAGGGACCCTAAAGGGGTGGCTGGGGCCAACGTCCTGACTTTC. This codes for CASRDPKGVAGANVLTF.

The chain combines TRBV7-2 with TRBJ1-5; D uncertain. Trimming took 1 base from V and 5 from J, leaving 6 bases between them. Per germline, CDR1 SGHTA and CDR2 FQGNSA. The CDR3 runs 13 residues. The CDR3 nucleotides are TGTGCCAGCAGCTTAGAGAGGGATCAGCCCCAGCATTTT. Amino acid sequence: CASSLERDQPQHF.

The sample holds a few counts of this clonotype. CDR3 in amino acids: CASSQGQFYEQYF. Written as DNA, the CDR3 is TGCGCCAGCAGCCAAGGGCAGTTCTACGAGCAGTACTTC. The chain couples TRBV4-1 to TRBJ2-7; the D is unclear. V gave up 1 base and J gave up 3 bases, with 7 bases separating them. The CDR3 covers 13 residues. Germline V gene data show CDR1 as MGHRA and CDR2 as YSYEKL.

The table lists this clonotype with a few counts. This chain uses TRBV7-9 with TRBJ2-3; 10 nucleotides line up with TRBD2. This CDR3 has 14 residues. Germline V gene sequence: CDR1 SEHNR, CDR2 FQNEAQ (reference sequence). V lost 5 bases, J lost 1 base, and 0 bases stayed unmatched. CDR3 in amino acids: CASSGLAGTDTQYF. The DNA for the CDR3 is TGTGCCAGCAGCGGACTAGCGGGCACAGATACGCAGTATTTT.

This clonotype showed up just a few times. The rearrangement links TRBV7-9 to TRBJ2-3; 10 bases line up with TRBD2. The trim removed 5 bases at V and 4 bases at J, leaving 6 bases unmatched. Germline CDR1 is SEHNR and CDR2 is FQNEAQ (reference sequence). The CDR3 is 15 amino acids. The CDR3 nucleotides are TGTGCCAGCAGCCGCGTACTAGCGGGGTCAGATACGCAGTATTTT. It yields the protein CASSRVLAGSDTQYF.

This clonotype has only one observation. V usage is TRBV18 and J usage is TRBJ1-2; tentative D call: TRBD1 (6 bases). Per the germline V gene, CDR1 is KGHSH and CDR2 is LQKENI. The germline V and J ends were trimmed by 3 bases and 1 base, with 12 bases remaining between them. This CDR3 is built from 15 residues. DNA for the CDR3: TGTGCCAGCTCACCTGTCCTACAGGGTAACTATGGCTACACCTTC. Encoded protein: CASSPVLQGNYGYTF.

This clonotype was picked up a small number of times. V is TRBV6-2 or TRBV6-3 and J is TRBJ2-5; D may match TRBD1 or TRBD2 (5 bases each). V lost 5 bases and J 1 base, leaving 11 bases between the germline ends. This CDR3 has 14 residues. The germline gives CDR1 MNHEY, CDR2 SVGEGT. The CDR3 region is CASSPLGPQETQYF. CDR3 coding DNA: TGTGCCAGCAGTCCCCTGGGACCCCAAGAGACCCAGTACTTC.